These 32 T cell receptor beta chains were all obtained from the same sample, sequenced in a study of cytomegalovirus exposure and HLA in healthy donors. With 60 Vbeta and 13 Jbeta primers, the PCR was carried out. Clones were sequenced by immunoSEQ multiplex PCR, and TCRdb holds only the in-frame ones, with some missing. The sample holds some 120,000 clones, roughly four fifths seen once. The sequenced material came from PBMCs. The receptors come from a woman between 45 and 65 years old in good health and CMV-seropositive.

The rearrangement joins TRBV7-9 to TRBJ2-2, with 8 nucleotides matching TRBD2. V shed 6 bases and J 6 bases; nucleotides not matched to a gene: 3. CDR3 size: 13 residues. Germline V gene lookup returns CDR1 SEHNR and CDR2 FQNEAQ (reference sequence). Here the CDR3 reads CASRSGGAGELFF. As DNA, the CDR3 is TGTGCCAGCAGATCGGGGGGGGCCGGGGAGCTGTTTTTT.

CDR3 DNA sequence: TGTGCCAGCAGACTCGGTACAGGGATCGGCTACACCTTC. Protein product: CASRLGTGIGYTF. The V call is TRBV6-5, the J call TRBJ1-2, with D possibly matching TRBD1 (6 bases). Germline V lookup: CDR1 MNHEY, CDR2 SVGAGI. The ends were cut back, 6 bases at V and 8 bases at J, with 16 bases in the middle. The CDR3 contains 13 residues.

A few counts support this clone. The chain carries TRBV5-1 and TRBJ2-7, with D possibly being TRBD1 (5 bases). V gave up 4 bases and J gave up 3 bases, with 14 bases separating them. Germline V lookup: CDR1 SGHRS, CDR2 YFSETQ. The CDR3 runs 14 residues. The CDR3 sequence is CASSPGKGLYEQYF. The CDR3 DNA sequence: TGCGCCAGCAGCCCCGGAAAGGGGCTCTACGAGCAGTACTTC.

The V call is TRBV6-5, the J call TRBJ1-1, with a possible D match to TRBD1 (6 bases). Trimming removed 2 bases from V and 5 bases from J, with 12 bases in between. CDR1 MNHEY and CDR2 SVGAGI come from the germline V gene. The CDR3 spans 14 residues. CDR3 DNA: TGTGCCAGCAGTTACGCATGGGACATGACTGAAGCTTTCTTT. It translates to CASSYAWDMTEAFF.

The V call is TRBV2, the J call TRBJ2-1, with 13 nucleotides matching TRBD2. Trimming at V came to 6 bases and at J to 7 bases, leaving 6 bases not matched to a gene. CDR1 and CDR2 (germline): SNHLY, FYNNEI. This CDR3 has 15 amino acids. For the CDR3, the DNA is TGTGCCAGCAGCTCACTAGCGGGGGGGGGAAATGAGCAGTTCTTC. Amino acid sequence: CASSSLAGGGNEQFF.

As for this clone: The germline gene is not matched at one end of the junction; a read error may be the cause. This chain connects TRBV2 to TRBJ1-2, with TRBD1 matching 8 bases. Germline-derived CDR1 and CDR2 are SNHLY and FYNNEI. CDR3 size: 13 residues. As DNA, the CDR3 is TGTGCCTGTGGGACAGGCCCCTCGGGGGGCTACCCCTTC. The encoded protein is CACGTGPSGGYPF.

The J gene is TRBJ2-7, the V gene TRBV7-2, with 8 bases aligning to TRBD2. The V gene end was trimmed by 6 bases and the J gene end by 1 base; junction bases not matched to a gene: 2. CDR1 SGHTA and CDR2 FQGNSA come from the germline V gene. CDR3 size: 13 residues. For the CDR3, the DNA is TGTGCCAGCAGTCGCGGGGGGTCCTACGAGCAGTACTTC. Translating gives CASSRGGSYEQYF. Variable domain in full (rest from reference TRBV7-2 and TRBJ2-7): GAGVSQSPSNKVTEKGKDVELRCDPISGHTALYWYRQSLGQGLEFLIYFQGNSAPDKSGLPSDRFSAERTGGSVSTLTIQRTQQEDSAVYLCASSRGGSYEQYFGPGTRLTVT.

This chain uses TRBV7-8 with TRBJ1-2; possible D gene TRBD1, 6 bases. The CDR3 has 15 amino acids. The germline V gene has CDR1 SGHVS and CDR2 FQNEAQ. V lost 5 bases to trimming and J lost 6 bases, with 19 bases between them. CDR3: CASSPTGGARHGYTF. DNA for the CDR3: TGTGCCAGCAGCCCCACGGGGGGCGCCCGGCATGGCTACACCTTC. Drawing the rest from reference TRBV7-8 and TRBJ1-2, the complete variable domain is GAGVSQSPRYKVAKRGQDVALRCDPISGHVSLFWYQQALGQGPEFLTYFQNEAQLDKSGLPSDRFFAERPEGSVSTLKIQRTQQEDSAVYLCASSPTGGARHGYTFGSGTRLTVV.

This clone has just one count. This chain connects TRBV5-6 to TRBJ2-5, with D perhaps TRBD1 (5 bases). The V and J ends lost 5 bases and 2 bases respectively, with 16 bases between them. This CDR3 is 15 amino acids long. Germline CDR1 and CDR2: SGHDT and YYEEEE. Written as DNA, the CDR3 is TGTGCCAGCAGTGGGGCAGTGAGACCTCAAGAGACCCAGTACTTC. Residues: CASSGAVRPQETQYF.

This clone was observed once. The rearrangement joins TRBV7-2 to TRBJ2-5; no firm D call. Germline V gives CDR1 SGHTA, CDR2 FQGNSA. Trimming took off 5 bases at V and 0 bases at J, with 13 bases between the two ends. This CDR3 contains 15 residues. CDR3 protein: CASSPYTEYQETQYF. The CDR3 DNA is TGTGCCAGCAGCCCATACACGGAGTACCAAGAGACCCAGTACTTC. Based on the CDR3 plus reference TRBV7-2 and TRBJ2-5, the full variable domain is GAGVSQSPSNKVTEKGKDVELRCDPISGHTALYWYRQSLGQGLEFLIYFQGNSAPDKSGLPSDRFSAERTGGSVSTLTIQRTQQEDSAVYLCASSPYTEYQETQYFGPGTRLLVL.

This clone was detected only a few times. J is TRBJ2-4 and V is TRBV6-6; the match to TRBD2 covers 12 bases. Germline V gene lookup returns CDR1 MNHNY and CDR2 SVGAGI (reference sequence). The V segment lost 4 bases and the J segment 8 bases; nucleotides outside the gene matches: 6. The CDR3 is made up of 15 amino acids. CDR3 loop: CASSFLAGGQDIQYF. The CDR3 DNA is TGTGCCAGCAGTTTCCTAGCGGGGGGGCAGGACATTCAGTACTTC.

The J gene is TRBJ2-2, the V gene TRBV9; D is uncertain. Trimming took off 0 bases at V and 4 bases at J, with 10 bases between the two ends. This CDR3 region has 15 residues. Germline-derived CDR1 and CDR2 are SGDLS and YYNGEE. CDR3 sequence: CASSVASQPTGELFF. The CDR3 nucleotides are TGTGCCAGCAGCGTAGCATCACAACCCACCGGGGAGCTGTTTTTT.

This chain connects TRBV9 to TRBJ1-2; D remains ambiguous. This CDR3 has 13 amino acids. Between the trimmed V and J ends, which lost 3 bases and 8 bases, there was a span of 14 bases. Germline CDR1 and CDR2: SGDLS and YYNGEE. The CDR3 protein is CASSEPPPLGYTF. Here the CDR3 DNA reads TGTGCCAGCAGCGAGCCCCCGCCTCTCGGCTACACCTTC.

Here the CDR3 DNA reads TGTGCCAGCAGACAGGGGGGTAGCAATCAGCCCCAGCATTTT. It encodes CASRQGGSNQPQHF. This chain links TRBV6-5 with TRBJ1-5; 8 bases fit TRBD1. With V trimmed by 6 bases and J by 0 bases, 1 base remained unmatched. Germline V gene data show CDR1 as MNHEY and CDR2 as SVGAGI. The CDR3 extends over 14 amino acids.

With respect to this clone: One end of the junction varies from germline; a read error may be responsible. The CDR3 DNA reads TGTCCCAGCAGTCAGGGGACGTCTGGGGCCAACGTCCTGACTTTC. Residues: CPSSQGTSGANVLTF. The V gene is TRBV6-1, the J gene TRBJ2-6, with a tentative D call TRBD1 (6 bases). Germline CDR1 and CDR2: MNHNS and SASEGT. The CDR3 runs to 15 residues.

V gene TRBV6-1 combines with J gene TRBJ2-7; 9 nucleotides align to TRBD1. Germline V gives CDR1 MNHNS, CDR2 SASEGT. This CDR3 comprises 14 residues. V lost 6 bases and J lost 1; bases outside the gene matches: 4. The CDR3 spells CASRATGGSYEQYF. As DNA, the CDR3 is TGTGCCAGCAGGGCGACAGGGGGGTCCTACGAGCAGTACTTC.

The chain employs TRBV19 and TRBJ1-5; D is uncertain. With 3 bases removed from V and 6 bases from J, the gap between germline ends came to 12 bases. Germline V gene lookup returns CDR1 LNHDA and CDR2 SQIVND (reference sequence). The CDR3 is made up of 14 amino acids. The CDR3 reads CASSIEEGGQPQHF. The CDR3 DNA follows: TGTGCCAGTAGTATCGAGGAAGGCGGTCAGCCCCAGCATTTT. The full variable domain, with the rest looked up from reference TRBV19 and TRBJ1-5, is DGGITQSPKYLFRKEGQNVTLSCEQNLNHDAMYWYRQDPGQGLRLIYYSQIVNDFQKGDIAEGYSVSREKKESFPLTVTSAQKNPTAFYLCASSIEEGGQPQHFGDGTRLSIL.

The J gene is TRBJ2-2, the V gene TRBV27, with TRBD2 as a possible D gene (7 bases). This CDR3 region has 14 residues. CDR1 is MNHEY and CDR2 is SMNVEV in the germline V gene (reference sequence). V lost 4 bases, J lost 10 bases, and 16 bases lay in between. The CDR3 sequence is CASSYWGGPLELFF. The CDR3 DNA sequence: TGTGCCAGCAGTTATTGGGGGGGGCCCTTGGAGCTGTTTTTT.

The CDR3 protein is CASSLDMRGTEAFF. CDR3 DNA: TGTGCCAGCAGCTTAGATATGCGGGGCACTGAAGCTTTCTTT. The gene calls are TRBV7-8 and TRBJ1-1; unclear D gene. The CDR3 totals 14 residues. In germline, CDR1 is SGHVS, CDR2 FQNEAQ. The V end was cut by 1 base, the J end by 4 bases, with 10 bases between.

This chain joins TRBV7-9 and TRBJ2-3, with 10 bases matching TRBD2. From germline, CDR1 is SEHNR and CDR2 FQNEAQ (reference sequence). The junction had 5 bases not matched to a gene; V was cut back by 5 bases and J by 3 bases. This CDR3 region has 15 residues. The CDR3 DNA follows: TGTGCCAGCAGCCCCAGCGGGGGGGCTACAGATACGCAGTATTTT. Its translation is CASSPSGGATDTQYF. Looking up the rest from reference TRBV7-9 and TRBJ2-3 gives the full variable domain: DTGVSQNPRHKITKRGQNVTFRCDPISEHNRLYWYRQTLGQGPEFLTYFQNEAQLEKSRLLSDRFSAERPKGSFSTLEIQRTEQGDSAMYLCASSPSGGATDTQYFGPGTRLTVL.

The chain carries TRBV15 and TRBJ1-2; 10 bases align to TRBD1. This CDR3 is built from 16 residues. J was trimmed by 7 bases and V by 6 bases; bases with no gene match: 14. Germline CDR1 reads LNHNV; CDR2 reads YYDKDF (reference sequence). The CDR3 bases are TGTGCCACCAGATATCCAAGCGGGACAGGGGACATTGGCTACACCTTC. This translates into CATRYPSGTGDIGYTF.

This clone was observed many times. The rearrangement uses TRBV2 and TRBJ2-5, with 11 nucleotides matching TRBD2. CDR1 and CDR2 (germline): SNHLY, FYNNEI. The V segment lost 2 bases and the J segment 5 bases; nucleotides outside the gene matches: 1. The CDR3 sequence is 14 residues long. The CDR3 DNA follows: TGTGCCAGCAGTGAACTAGCGGGAGGCGAGACCCAGTACTTC. Encoded protein: CASSELAGGETQYF.

V gene TRBV6-5 combines with J gene TRBJ2-1; 7 bases agree with TRBD1. Germline lookup yields CDR1 MNHEY and CDR2 SVGAGI. V shed 4 bases, J shed 5 bases, and the junction held 11 bases outside the gene matches. This CDR3 spans 16 amino acids. This CDR3 reads CASSSRQGGSHNEQFF. For the CDR3, the DNA is TGTGCCAGCAGTTCCCGACAGGGCGGATCACACAATGAGCAGTTCTTC.

A note on this clone: The junction differs from germline at one of its ends, possibly a read error. CDR3 residues: CASSGGRATEELFF. DNA of the CDR3: TGTGCCAGCAGTGGGGGCAGGGCCACCGAGGAGCTGTTTTTT. This rearrangement joins TRBV6-1 to TRBJ2-2; possible D gene TRBD1, 5 bases. The CDR3 covers 14 residues. CDR1 is MNHNS and CDR2 is SASEGT in the germline V gene.

The chain carries TRBV7-2 and TRBJ2-1; D possibly corresponds to TRBD1 (5 bases). Looked up from germline, CDR1 is SGHTA and CDR2 is FQGNSA. V was shortened by 2 bases and J by 0 bases, with 8 bases between the two germline ends. The CDR3 has 15 residues. The CDR3 reads CASSLYQGSYNEQFF. The CDR3 DNA is TGTGCCAGCAGCTTATATCAGGGCTCCTACAATGAGCAGTTCTTC.

The sample holds a few counts of this clone. The chain joins TRBV5-6 to TRBJ1-5; D perhaps matches TRBD1 (6 bases). The CDR3 runs 14 residues. The ends were cut back, 2 bases at V and 6 bases at J, with 12 bases in the middle. Germline V CDR1 and CDR2: SGHDT, YYEEEE. The DNA for the CDR3 is TGTGCCAGCAGCTTTAGCGGGGGCGGTCAGCCCCAGCATTTT. Protein sequence: CASSFSGGGQPQHF.

The CDR3 reads CASSGREPYGYTF. The DNA for the CDR3 is TGCGCCAGCAGCGGACGGGAACCCTATGGCTACACCTTC. The chain links TRBV5-1 to TRBJ1-2; D unclear. This CDR3 has 13 amino acids. The germline V gene encodes CDR1 SGHRS and CDR2 YFSETQ. Between the trimmed V and J ends, which lost 4 bases and 4 bases, there was a span of 11 bases.

This rearrangement joins TRBV11-3 to TRBJ1-5; tentatively, D is TRBD1 (5 bases). Germline V gene sequence: CDR1 SGHNT, CDR2 YENEEA. Trimming removed 6 bases at V and 6 bases at J, with 15 bases between. The CDR3 contains 14 residues. The DNA for the CDR3 is TGTGCCAGCAGGGTTGCAGGGATGAGTCAGCCCCAGCATTTT. Its translation is CASRVAGMSQPQHF.

This chain links TRBV6-1 with TRBJ2-3; TRBD2 agrees at 11 bases. V was pared by 8 bases and J by 4 bases, with 5 bases of the junction left unmatched. The CDR3 loop spans 14 amino acids. Germline V lookup: CDR1 MNHNS, CDR2 SASEGT. CDR3 DNA sequence: TGTGCCAGCTTGACTAGCGGGGCAGCAGATACGCAGTATTTT. It specifies CASLTSGAADTQYF.

This chain joins TRBV9 and TRBJ1-2, with 11 bases aligning to TRBD1. The V gene's germline CDR1 is SGDLS and CDR2 YYNGEE. The CDR3 is 15 residues long. After removal of 4 bases from V and 7 bases from J, the junction contained 9 bases not matched to a gene. The chain's CDR3 is CASSTRSGTGGGYTF. The DNA for the CDR3 is TGTGCCAGCAGCACCCGGTCAGGGACAGGGGGTGGCTACACCTTC.

V gene TRBV5-1 combines with J gene TRBJ1-1; D perhaps matches TRBD1 (6 bases). This CDR3 is built from 15 residues. Germline lookup yields CDR1 SGHRS and CDR2 YFSETQ. Trimming cost V 4 bases and J 1 base, with 14 bases left between them. The CDR3 loop is CASSPPRTENTEAFF. The DNA of the CDR3 is TGCGCCAGCAGCCCACCTCGGACAGAGAACACTGAAGCTTTCTTT.

V is TRBV7-2 and J is TRBJ2-5; D is uncertain. Germline V gene data show CDR1 as SGHTA and CDR2 as FQGNSA. V was shortened by 0 bases and J by 2 bases, with 10 bases between the two germline ends. The CDR3 totals 15 residues. The CDR3 DNA reads as TGTGCCAGCAGCTTAGCGCCAGGATTTCAAGAGACCCAGTACTTC. It is translated as CASSLAPGFQETQYF.